This paragraph covers one TCR beta chain sequence. CDR1 and CDR2 (germline): SGHVS, FNYEAQ. The CDR3 is made up of 17 amino acids. V was clipped by 3 bases and J by 2 bases; unmatched bases: 8. Assay used: immunoSEQ multiplex PCR; TCRdb lists only in-frame clones, some missing. This table holds under 250,000 clones, under 85% found once. This entry comes from a study of blood T cell repertoires in COVID-19. Study-level information: PBMCs, B-cell-depleted T cells, or T cells were the source of the cDNA or gDNA that made up the material.

Sequencing was carried out using peripheral blood. This TCR came from a human donor in a cohort sampled during active COVID-19. V usage is TRBV7-6 and J usage is TRBJ2-7, with TRBD2 matching 12 bases. The DNA of the CDR3 is TGTGCCAGCAGCTTTGGGGGACTAGCGGGTAACCCCTACGAGCAGTACTTC. This translates into CASSFGGLAGNPYEQYF.